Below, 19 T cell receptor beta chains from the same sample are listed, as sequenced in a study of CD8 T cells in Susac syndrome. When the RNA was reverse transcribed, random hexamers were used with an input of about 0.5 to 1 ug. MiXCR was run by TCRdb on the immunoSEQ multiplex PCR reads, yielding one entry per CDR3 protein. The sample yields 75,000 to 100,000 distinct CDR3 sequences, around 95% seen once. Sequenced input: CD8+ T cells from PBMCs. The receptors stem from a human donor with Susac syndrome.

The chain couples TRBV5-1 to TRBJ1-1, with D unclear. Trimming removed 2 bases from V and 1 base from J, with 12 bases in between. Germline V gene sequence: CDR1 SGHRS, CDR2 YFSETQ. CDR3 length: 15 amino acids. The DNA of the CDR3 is TGCGCCAGCAGCTTCTCCCCCGAGAGGAACACTGAAGCTTTCTTT. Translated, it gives CASSFSPERNTEAFF.

The CDR3 sequence: CATSDPSEGATDTQYF. For the CDR3, the DNA is TGTGCCACCAGTGATCCCTCTGAGGGGGCCACAGATACGCAGTATTTT. The V and J genes are TRBV24-1 and TRBJ2-3; 7 nucleotides line up with TRBD1. V lost 3 bases to trimming and J lost 2 bases; unmatched junction nucleotides: 7. The CDR3 is 16 amino acids. Germline V gene sequence: CDR1 KGHDR, CDR2 SFDVKD.

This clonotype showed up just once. The CDR3, as DNA: TGCAGCGCGTCGGGACCGAGCTCTGGGGCCAACGTCCTGACTTTC. It encodes CSASGPSSGANVLTF. The V call is TRBV29-1, the J call TRBJ2-6; D assignment may be TRBD1 or TRBD2 (5 bases each). The CDR3 contains 15 residues. Germline V lookup: CDR1 SQVTM, CDR2 ANQGSEA. Trimming left V 7 bases short and J 0 bases short, with 13 bases between.

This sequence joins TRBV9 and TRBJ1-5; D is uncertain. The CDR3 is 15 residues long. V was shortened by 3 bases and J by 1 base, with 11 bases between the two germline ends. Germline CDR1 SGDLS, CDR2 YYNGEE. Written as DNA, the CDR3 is TGTGCCAGCAGCGCGGACTGGGGAAGCAATCAGCCCCAGCATTTT. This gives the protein CASSADWGSNQPQHF.

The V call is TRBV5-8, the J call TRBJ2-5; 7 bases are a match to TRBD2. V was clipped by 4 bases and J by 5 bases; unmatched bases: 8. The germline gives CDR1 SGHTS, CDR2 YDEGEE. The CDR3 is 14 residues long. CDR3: CASSPGTIWETQYF. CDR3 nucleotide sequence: TGTGCCAGCAGCCCTGGGACTATCTGGGAGACCCAGTACTTC.

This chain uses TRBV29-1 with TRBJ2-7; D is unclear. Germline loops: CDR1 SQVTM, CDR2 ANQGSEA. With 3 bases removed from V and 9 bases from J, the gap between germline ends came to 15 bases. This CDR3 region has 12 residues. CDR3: CSVEGDTPGQYF. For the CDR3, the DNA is TGCAGCGTTGAGGGCGATACACCGGGGCAGTACTTC.

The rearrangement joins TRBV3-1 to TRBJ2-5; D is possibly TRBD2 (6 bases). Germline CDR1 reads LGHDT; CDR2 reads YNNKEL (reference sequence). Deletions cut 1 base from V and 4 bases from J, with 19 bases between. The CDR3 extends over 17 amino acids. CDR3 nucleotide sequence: TGTGCCAGCAGCCAAGGATCTTCAACTAGCTTGAGAGAGACCCAGTACTTC. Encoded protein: CASSQGSSTSLRETQYF.

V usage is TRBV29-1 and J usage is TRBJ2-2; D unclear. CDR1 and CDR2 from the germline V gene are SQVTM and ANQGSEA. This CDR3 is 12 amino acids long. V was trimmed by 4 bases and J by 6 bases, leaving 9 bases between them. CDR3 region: CSVVSKSGELFF. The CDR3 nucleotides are TGCAGCGTTGTTAGCAAATCCGGGGAGCTGTTTTTT.

The DNA for the CDR3 is TGCGCCAGCAGCCAAAATGCGGTGAACACTGAAGCTTTCTTT. This translates into CASSQNAVNTEAFF. The chain is built from TRBV4-1 and TRBJ1-1; D is unresolved. Germline loops: CDR1 MGHRA, CDR2 YSYEKL. The CDR3 contains 14 residues. The germline V and J ends were trimmed by 2 bases and 0 bases, with 7 bases remaining between them.

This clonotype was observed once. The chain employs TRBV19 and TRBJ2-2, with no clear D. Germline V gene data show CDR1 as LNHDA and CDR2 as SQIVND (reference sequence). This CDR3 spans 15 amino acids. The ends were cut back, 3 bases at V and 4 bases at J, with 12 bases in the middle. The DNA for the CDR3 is TGTGCCAGTAGTATGGAGTTGCGGCTCACCGGGGAGCTGTTTTTT. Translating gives CASSMELRLTGELFF.

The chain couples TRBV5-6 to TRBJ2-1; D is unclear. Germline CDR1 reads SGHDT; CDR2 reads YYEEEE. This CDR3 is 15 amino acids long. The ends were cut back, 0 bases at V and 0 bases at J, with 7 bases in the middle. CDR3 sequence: CASSLGPPSYNEQFF. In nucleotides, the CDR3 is TGTGCCAGCAGCTTGGGTCCCCCCTCCTACAATGAGCAGTTCTTC.

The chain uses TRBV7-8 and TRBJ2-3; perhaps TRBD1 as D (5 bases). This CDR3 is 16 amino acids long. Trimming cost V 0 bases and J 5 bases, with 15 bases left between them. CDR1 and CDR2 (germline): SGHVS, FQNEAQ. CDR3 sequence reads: CASSLAGAGPEDTQYF. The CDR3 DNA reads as TGTGCCAGCAGCTTAGCTGGGGCCGGGCCGGAAGATACGCAGTATTTT.

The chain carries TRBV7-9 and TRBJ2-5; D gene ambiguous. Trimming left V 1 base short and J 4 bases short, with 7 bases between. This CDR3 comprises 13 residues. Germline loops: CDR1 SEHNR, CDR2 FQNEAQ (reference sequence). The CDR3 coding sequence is TGTGCCAGCAGCTTAGAGTTCAGAGAGACCCAGTACTTC. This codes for CASSLEFRETQYF.

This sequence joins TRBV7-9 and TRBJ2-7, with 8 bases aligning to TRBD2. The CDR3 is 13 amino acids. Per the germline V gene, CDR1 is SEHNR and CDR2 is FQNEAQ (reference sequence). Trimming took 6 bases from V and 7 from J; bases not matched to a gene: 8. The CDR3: CASRREGLTEQYF. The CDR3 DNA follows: TGTGCCAGCAGACGGGAGGGCCTGACGGAGCAGTACTTC.

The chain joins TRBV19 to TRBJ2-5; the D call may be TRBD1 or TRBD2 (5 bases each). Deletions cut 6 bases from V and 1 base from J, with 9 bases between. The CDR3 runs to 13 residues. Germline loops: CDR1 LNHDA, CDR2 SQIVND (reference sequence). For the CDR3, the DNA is TGTGCCAGTAGCACCGGGACCCAAGAGACCCAGTACTTC. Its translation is CASSTGTQETQYF.

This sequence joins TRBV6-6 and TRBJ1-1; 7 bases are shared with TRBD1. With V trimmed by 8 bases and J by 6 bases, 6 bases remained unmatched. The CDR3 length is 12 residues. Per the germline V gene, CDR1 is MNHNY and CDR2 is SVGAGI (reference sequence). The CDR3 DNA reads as TGTGCCAGCGGGCAGGGGGGGCCTGAAGCTTTCTTT. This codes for CASGQGGPEAFF.

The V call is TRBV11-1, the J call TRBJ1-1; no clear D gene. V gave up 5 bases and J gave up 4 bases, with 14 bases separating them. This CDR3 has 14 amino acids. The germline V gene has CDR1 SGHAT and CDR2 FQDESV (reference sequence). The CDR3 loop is CASSHVGRGTEAFF. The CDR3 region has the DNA TGTGCCAGCAGCCACGTGGGTCGGGGCACTGAAGCTTTCTTT.

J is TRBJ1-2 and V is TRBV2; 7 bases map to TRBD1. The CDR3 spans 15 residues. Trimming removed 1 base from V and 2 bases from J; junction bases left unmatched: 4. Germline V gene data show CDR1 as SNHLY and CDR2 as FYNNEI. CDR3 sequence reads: CASSEVGTANYGYTF. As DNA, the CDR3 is TGTGCCAGCAGTGAAGTGGGGACAGCAAACTATGGCTACACCTTC.

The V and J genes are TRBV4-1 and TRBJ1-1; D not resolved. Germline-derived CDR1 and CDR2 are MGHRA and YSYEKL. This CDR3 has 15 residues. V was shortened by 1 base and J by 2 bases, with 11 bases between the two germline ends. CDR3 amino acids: CASSQAEDGNTEAFF. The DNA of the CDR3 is TGCGCCAGCAGCCAAGCTGAGGACGGAAACACTGAAGCTTTCTTT.